The clone carrying this TCR beta chain was seen a handful of times. Its specificity is not known. This sample was included in a study of beta chain features in type 1 diabetes. Of the isolated RNA, all was reverse transcribed, and so the sequenced material was expressed TCRB transcripts. Clones were sequenced by immunoSEQ multiplex PCR, and TCRdb holds only the in-frame ones, with some missing. The profile shows fewer than 500,000 clones, approximately 14% of them singletons. Study-wide results and caveats: Sampled from patients, naive, central memory and Treg TCRB repertoires appeared more similar than those sampled from healthy donors. Any HLA type influence on TCRB rearrangement was left unresolved here. When VDJ junctions were examined, type 1 diabetes patients showed fewer insertions and more deletions.

The CDR3 length is 15 residues. CDR1 is LGHNA, CDR2 YSLEER, per germline. The V end was cut by 4 bases, the J end by 0 bases, with 12 bases between. The chain employs TRBV4-3 and TRBJ1-1; D gene unclear. This TCR was recovered from a man aged 25 to 40 in good health. Sample: naive CD4+ T cells from blood. In DNA form, the CDR3 reads TGCGCCAGCAGCCGAACGACCTCATTGAACACTGAAGCTTTCTTT. Residues: CASSRTTSLNTEAFF.